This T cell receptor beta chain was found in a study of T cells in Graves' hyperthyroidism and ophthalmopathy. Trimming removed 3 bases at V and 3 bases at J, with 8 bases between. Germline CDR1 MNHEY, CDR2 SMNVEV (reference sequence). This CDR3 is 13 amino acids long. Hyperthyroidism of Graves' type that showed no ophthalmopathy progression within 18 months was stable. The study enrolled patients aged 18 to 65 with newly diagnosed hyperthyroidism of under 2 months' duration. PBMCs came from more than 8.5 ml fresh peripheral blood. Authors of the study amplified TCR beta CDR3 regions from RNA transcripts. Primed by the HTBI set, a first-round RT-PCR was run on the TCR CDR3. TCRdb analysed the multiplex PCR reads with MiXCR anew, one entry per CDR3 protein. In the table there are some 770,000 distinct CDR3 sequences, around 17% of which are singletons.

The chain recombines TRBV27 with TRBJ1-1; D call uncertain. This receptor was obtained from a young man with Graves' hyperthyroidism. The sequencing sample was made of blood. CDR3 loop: CASSFTVHTEAFF. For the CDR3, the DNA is TGTGCCAGCAGTTTTACAGTACACACTGAAGCTTTCTTT.